The 19 T cell receptor beta chains below were found in one sample sequenced in a study of blood T cell repertoires in COVID-19. TCRdb's copy holds only in-frame clones and misses some; the assay was immunoSEQ multiplex PCR. The sample has tens of thousands of clones, approximately 78% seen once. Sequencing was carried out using peripheral blood. These receptor sequences come from a human donor in a cohort sampled during active COVID-19.

The chain uses TRBV5-4 and TRBJ1-3; D is perhaps TRBD1 (6 bases). The CDR3 is 14 residues long. Germline V gene lookup returns CDR1 SGHNT and CDR2 YYREEE (reference sequence). Trimming stripped 4 bases from V and 0 bases from J, with 8 bases between. For the CDR3, the DNA is TGTGCCAGCAGCCCGGACAGCTCTGGAAACACCATATATTTT. This encodes CASSPDSSGNTIYF.

J is TRBJ2-2 and V is TRBV20-1, with 11 bases matching TRBD2. Germline V CDR1 and CDR2: DFQATT, SNEGSKA (reference sequence). The CDR3 contains 18 residues. The junction had 10 bases not matched to a gene; V was cut back by 3 bases and J by 1 base. CDR3 DNA: TGCAGTGCTAGTGATGAGACTAGCGGGGATGAGAACACCGGGGAGCTGTTTTTT. Protein: CSASDETSGDENTGELFF.

About this clone itself: The sample has other DNA sequences that encode this CDR3 too. This chain links TRBV5-6 with TRBJ1-2; D possibly corresponds to TRBD1 (5 bases). The CDR3 consists of 13 residues. Germline CDR1 SGHDT, CDR2 YYEEEE. Trimming stripped 4 bases from V and 4 bases from J, with 11 bases between. The CDR3 DNA sequence: TGTGCCAGCAGCCTAGGGACTGGCTATGGCTACACCTTC. It encodes CASSLGTGYGYTF.

V gene TRBV28 combines with J gene TRBJ1-2; 8 bases fit TRBD1. V trimming: 6 bases; J trimming: 8 bases; junction bases outside the gene matches: 5. Germline V gene data show CDR1 as MDHEN and CDR2 as SYDVKM. The CDR3 is 12 residues long. CDR3 protein: CASSGTGRGYTF. In nucleotides, the CDR3 is TGTGCCAGCAGCGGGACAGGTCGCGGCTACACCTTC.

The rearrangement uses TRBV19 and TRBJ1-4, with D perhaps matching TRBD1 (6 bases). Germline-derived CDR1 and CDR2 are LNHDA and SQIVND (reference sequence). Trimming left V 3 bases short and J 7 bases short, with 12 bases between. The CDR3 extends over 14 amino acids. The chain's CDR3 is CASSIGTRGEKLFF. The CDR3 bases are TGTGCCAGTAGTATCGGGACAAGGGGTGAAAAACTGTTTTTT. Based on the CDR3 plus reference TRBV19 and TRBJ1-4, the full variable domain is DGGITQSPKYLFRKEGQNVTLSCEQNLNHDAMYWYRQDPGQGLRLIYYSQIVNDFQKGDIAEGYSVSREKKESFPLTVTSAQKNPTAFYLCASSIGTRGEKLFFGSGTQLSVL.

V gene TRBV28 combines with J gene TRBJ2-1; weak D call: TRBD1 (6 bases). The germline CDR1 and CDR2 sequences are MDHEN and SYDVKM. V was cut by 6 bases and J by 2 bases, with 11 bases left in between. CDR3 length equals 14 residues. CDR3 coding DNA: TGTGCCAGCAGCCAAGGGACACCCTACAATGAGCAGTTCTTC. Residues: CASSQGTPYNEQFF. The full variable domain, with the rest looked up from reference TRBV28 and TRBJ2-1, is DVKVTQSSRYLVKRTGEKVFLECVQDMDHENMFWYRQDPGLGLRLIYFSYDVKMKEKGDIPEGYSVSREKKERFSLILESASTNQTSMYLCASSQGTPYNEQFFGPGTRLTVL.

The chain employs TRBV5-8 and TRBJ2-7; D might be TRBD2 (5 bases). Looked up from germline, CDR1 is SGHTS and CDR2 is YDEGEE. V lost 2 bases and J 1 base, leaving 13 bases between the germline ends. This CDR3 is 15 amino acids long. The CDR3 loop is CASSLLAGQSYEQYF. CDR3 nucleotides: TGTGCCAGCAGCTTACTCGCGGGTCAGTCCTACGAGCAGTACTTC.

This clone has only a few counts. This chain connects TRBV25-1 to TRBJ1-1, with a weak D call TRBD1 (5 bases). Trimming stripped 9 bases from V and 6 bases from J, with 14 bases between. The germline V gene encodes CDR1 MGHDK and CDR2 SYGVNS. The CDR3 extends over 12 amino acids. The CDR3 region is CASGKGRAEAFF. The CDR3 nucleotides are TGTGCCAGTGGAAAGGGCAGGGCTGAAGCTTTCTTT.

This chain connects TRBV30 to TRBJ1-6; D uncertain. CDR1 is GTSNPN, CDR2 SVGIG, per germline (reference sequence). The CDR3 is 12 residues long. The ends were cut back, 5 bases at V and 5 bases at J, with 7 bases in the middle. The CDR3 region is CAWGRNNSPLHF. In nucleotides, the CDR3 is TGTGCCTGGGGCAGAAATAATTCACCCCTCCACTTT. Looking up the rest from reference TRBV30 and TRBJ1-6 gives the full variable domain: SQTIHQWPATLVQPVGSPLSLECTVEGTSNPNLYWYRQAAGRGLQLLFYSVGIGQISSEVPQNLSASRPQDRQFILSSKKLLLSDSGFYLCAWGRNNSPLHFGNGTRLTVT.

This CDR3 reads CASSFSSETDTQYF. CDR3 bases: TGTGCCAGCAGTTTTAGTAGCGAGACAGATACGCAGTATTTT. The rearrangement links TRBV28 to TRBJ2-3; D may be TRBD2 (5 bases). Germline V gene data show CDR1 as MDHEN and CDR2 as SYDVKM. Trimming pared 3 bases from V and 3 bases from J, leaving 10 bases between. The CDR3 loop spans 14 amino acids.

The rearrangement joins TRBV19 to TRBJ2-6; 7 positions agree with TRBD1. Germline V gene lookup returns CDR1 LNHDA and CDR2 SQIVND (reference sequence). This CDR3 is built from 16 residues. Trimming removed 10 bases from V and 3 bases from J; junction bases left unmatched: 12. The CDR3 nucleotides are TGTGCCACATCACTTTACGGGGACAGTGGGGCCAACGTCCTGACTTTC. It translates to CATSLYGDSGANVLTF. The full variable domain, completed using reference TRBV19 and TRBJ2-6, is DGGITQSPKYLFRKEGQNVTLSCEQNLNHDAMYWYRQDPGQGLRLIYYSQIVNDFQKGDIAEGYSVSREKKESFPLTVTSAQKNPTAFYLCATSLYGDSGANVLTFGAGSRLTVL.

This clone was recorded once. The CDR3 nucleotides are TGTGCCAGCAGTTTATTACCTGGACAGAGCAATCAGCCCCAGCATTTT. Its protein product is CASSLLPGQSNQPQHF. The V and J genes are TRBV28 and TRBJ1-5; D is possibly TRBD1 (6 bases). CDR3 length: 16 residues. CDR1 is MDHEN and CDR2 is SYDVKM in the germline V gene. Deletions cut 1 base from V and 1 base from J, with 11 bases between.

The V gene is TRBV12-5, the J gene TRBJ2-1, with no clear D. This CDR3 contains 11 residues. In germline, CDR1 is LGHNT, CDR2 FRNRAP. V lost 3 bases to trimming and J lost 9 bases, with 6 bases between them. CDR3 region: CASGLLGEQFF. CDR3 DNA sequence: TGTGCTAGTGGTTTACTTGGTGAGCAGTTCTTC.

This chain links TRBV19 with TRBJ2-5; D perhaps matches TRBD2 (5 bases). CDR1 and CDR2 (germline): LNHDA, SQIVND (reference sequence). Trimming stripped 6 bases from V and 2 bases from J, with 16 bases between. The CDR3 spans 15 residues. CDR3 region: CASSPTSGTQETQYF. In nucleotides, the CDR3 is TGTGCCAGTAGCCCTACGTCGGGAACACAAGAGACCCAGTACTTC.

This clone showed up just a few times. The rearrangement links TRBV7-8 to TRBJ2-7, with a tentative D call TRBD2 (6 bases). CDR1 and CDR2 (germline): SGHVS, FQNEAQ. With 4 bases removed from V and 7 bases from J, the gap between germline ends came to 11 bases. The CDR3 totals 12 residues. The CDR3 sequence: CASSSTRGEQYF. Here the CDR3 DNA reads TGTGCCAGCAGCTCCACCCGGGGGGAGCAGTACTTC.

The CDR3 bases are TGCGCCAGCAGTGAGGGCGGGAGGGATAATGAGCAGTTCTTC. Amino acid sequence: CASSEGGRDNEQFF. The V call is TRBV10-1, the J call TRBJ2-1; TRBD2 agrees at 9 bases. Losses at the gene ends were 2 bases for V and 7 bases for J; bases not matched to a gene: 3. The V gene's germline CDR1 is WNHNN and CDR2 SYGVQD (reference sequence). This CDR3 region has 14 residues.

V is TRBV27 and J is TRBJ2-7; a possible D gene is TRBD2 (7 bases). The CDR3 runs to 15 residues. V was clipped by 4 bases and J by 5 bases, with 18 bases between them. Germline V gene lookup returns CDR1 MNHEY and CDR2 SMNVEV (reference sequence). Here the CDR3 reads CASSSSGGLVDEQYF. For the CDR3, the DNA is TGTGCCAGCAGTTCGTCGGGGGGCCTAGTAGACGAGCAGTACTTC.

The V and J genes are TRBV7-9 and TRBJ2-2; 7 bases fit TRBD2. CDR3 length equals 14 residues. Trimming cost V 8 bases and J 3 bases; bases outside gene matches: 6. The germline V gene has CDR1 SEHNR and CDR2 FQNEAQ (reference sequence). CDR3 sequence: CASVGRGYTGELFF. CDR3 nucleotide sequence: TGTGCCAGCGTTGGGAGGGGTTACACCGGGGAGCTGTTTTTT.

The chain combines TRBV9 with TRBJ2-7; D is perhaps TRBD2 (5 bases). V was trimmed by 0 bases and J by 0 bases, leaving 10 bases between them. Germline loops: CDR1 SGDLS, CDR2 YYNGEE. This CDR3 comprises 15 residues. In DNA form, the CDR3 reads TGTGCCAGCAGCGTAGGGGATGGGAGCTCCTACGAGCAGTACTTC. Translation gives CASSVGDGSSYEQYF.